This T cell receptor beta chain was documented in a study of cytomegalovirus exposure and HLA in healthy donors. Primers for the PCR totalled 60 Vbeta and 13 Jbeta. Produced via immunoSEQ multiplex PCR; TCRdb's table is partial and in-frame only. In the table there are around 130,000 clones, just under 75% of which are singletons. This clone was observed once. Trimming cost V 5 bases and J 2 bases, with 18 bases left between them. The CDR3 has 16 amino acids. The germline V gene encodes CDR1 WNHNN and CDR2 SYGVQD (reference sequence). The chain employs TRBV10-1 and TRBJ2-5, with D perhaps matching TRBD2 (5 bases). Material for sequencing was PBMCs. The clonotype was recovered from a man aged 35-49 years in good health and CMV-seropositive. CDR3 nucleotides: TGCGCCAGCAGTCGGAGTCGGACGGGATTACAAGAGACCCAGTACTTC. Its protein is CASSRSRTGLQETQYF.